Shown below are 7 T cell receptor beta chains from a single sample sequenced in a study of T-cell reconstitution after alpha-beta-depleted transplantation in children. Preparation of the TCRbeta library used unique molecular identifiers. TCRdb re-derived calls from the PCR reads in MiXCR, one entry per CDR3 protein. The sample lists 550,000 to 800,000 distinct CDR3 sequences; around 13% were seen once. The sequencing used PBMCs, collected before TCRalphabeta/CD19-depleted stem cell transplant. These receptors all stem from a girl aged 2 to 9 with congenital amegakaryocytic thrombocytopenia, due to receive a stem cell transplant.

This clonotype was counted at least ten times. J is TRBJ2-3 and V is TRBV20-1; TRBD2 aligns across 11 bases. V gave up 1 base and J gave up 1 base; unmatched junction bases: 4. Germline V gives CDR1 DFQATT, CDR2 SNEGSKA (reference sequence). The CDR3 loop spans 16 amino acids. DNA of the CDR3: TGCAGTGCTAGAGGGATACTAGCGGGGGGCACAGATACGCAGTATTTT. Its translation is CSARGILAGGTDTQYF.

Worth noting for this clonotype: Mismatch with germline at one junction end may stem from a read error. This sequence joins TRBV2 and TRBJ2-5; TRBD2 matches at 13 bases. CDR1 and CDR2 (germline): SNHLY, FYNNEI. There are 18 residues in the CDR3. The CDR3 loop is CTSSMFSGLAGAGETQYF. CDR3 sequence (DNA): TGTACCAGCAGCATGTTCTCCGGACTAGCGGGAGCCGGCGAGACCCAGTACTTC.

This rearrangement joins TRBV13 to TRBJ2-2; D remains ambiguous. CDR1 PRHDT and CDR2 FYEKMQ come from the germline V gene (reference sequence). The CDR3 is 12 residues long. Trimming left V 3 bases short and J 6 bases short, with 5 bases between. CDR3 DNA sequence: TGTGCCAGCAGCTTCCAGGCCGGGGAGCTGTTTTTT. Translated, it gives CASSFQAGELFF.

The table lists this clonotype with a few counts. V usage is TRBV4-1 and J usage is TRBJ1-2; possible D gene TRBD1, 6 bases. CDR1 is MGHRA and CDR2 is YSYEKL in the germline V gene. The CDR3 consists of 16 residues. V was shortened by 0 bases and J by 3 bases, with 14 bases between the two germline ends. CDR3 residues: CASSQEGGGPYYGYTF. The CDR3 DNA sequence: TGCGCCAGCAGCCAAGAAGGAGGGGGGCCTTACTATGGCTACACCTTC.

This clonotype has ten or more counts. The genes are TRBV29-1 and TRBJ2-1; D may be TRBD2 (6 bases). This CDR3 contains 15 residues. Trimming cost V 3 bases and J 2 bases, with 14 bases left between them. The V gene's germline CDR1 is SQVTM and CDR2 ANQGSEA. The CDR3 is CSVDVAGKPYNEQFF. CDR3 DNA: TGCAGCGTTGATGTTGCGGGGAAGCCCTACAATGAGCAGTTCTTC.

This clonotype has just a few counts. The chain employs TRBV15 and TRBJ2-2; no firm D call. Germline V gene sequence: CDR1 LNHNV, CDR2 YYDKDF (reference sequence). CDR3 length equals 14 residues. The V end was cut by 0 bases, the J end by 6 bases, with 8 bases between. The CDR3 loop is CATSRDPVAGELFF. The CDR3 nucleotides read TGTGCCACCAGCAGAGATCCCGTGGCCGGGGAGCTGTTTTTT.

This clonotype appeared many times. The chain employs TRBV5-1 and TRBJ2-2, with TRBD1 matching over 9 bases. V dropped 8 bases and J dropped 7; count of bases not matched to a gene: 9. CDR1 and CDR2 (germline): SGHRS, YFSETQ. CDR3 size: 14 residues. This CDR3 reads CASRPGQGLGELFF. In nucleotides, the CDR3 is TGCGCCAGTCGGCCGGGACAGGGTCTCGGGGAGCTGTTTTTT.